These 26 T cell receptor beta chains were sequenced from one sample in a study of shared clonotypes between healthy human individuals. Generated by immunoSEQ multiplex PCR, the TCRdb table keeps only in-frame clones and is missing some. The table lists roughly 2,000,000 clones, 85% to 95% of them singletons, with roughly 1% in the top ten. Naive CD8 cells comprised CD45RO-negative, CCR7-positively selected cells, excluding terminally differentiated effector memory CD45RA+ cells. Sequencing used naive CD8+ T cells sorted from blood. All receptors come from a man in his late teens or twenties in good health.

Of note for this clone: Other DNA sequences of this sample code for an identical CDR3. The chain recombines TRBV9 with TRBJ2-7, with D unresolved. V lost 2 bases to trimming and J lost 4 bases, with 10 bases between them. Germline CDR1 reads SGDLS; CDR2 reads YYNGEE. The CDR3 is made up of 13 amino acids. CDR3 nucleotide sequence: TGTGCCAGCAGCGTTGGGATAGGGTACGAGCAGTACTTC. This translates into CASSVGIGYEQYF.

This clone showed up just once. Other DNA sequences within the sample encode an identical CDR3. This chain links TRBV27 with TRBJ2-7, with 10 nucleotides matching TRBD1. Per germline, CDR1 MNHEY and CDR2 SMNVEV (reference sequence). The CDR3 contains 16 residues. Trimming removed 0 bases from V and 3 bases from J; junction bases left unmatched: 5. In DNA, the CDR3 is TGTGCCAGCAGTTTATCTCGTGGGACAGGGGTCTACGAGCAGTACTTC. It codes for CASSLSRGTGVYEQYF.

CDR3 coding DNA: TGTGCCAGCAGTGCCCGTTGGGGCGGGGGGGCTGATACGCAGTATTTT. This translates into CASSARWGGGADTQYF. The chain couples TRBV27 to TRBJ2-3, with 9 bases aligning to TRBD2. V was clipped by 5 bases and J by 6 bases; unmatched bases: 12. CDR1 is MNHEY, CDR2 SMNVEV, per germline (reference sequence). This CDR3 comprises 16 residues.

This chain links TRBV7-2 with TRBJ1-2; D perhaps matches TRBD1 (6 bases). Looked up from germline, CDR1 is SGHTA and CDR2 is FQGNSA. The CDR3 runs 15 residues. The V end was cut by 1 base, the J end by 4 bases, with 13 bases between. CDR3 in amino acids: CASSLEVRGSYGYTF. In nucleotides, the CDR3 is TGTGCCAGCAGCTTAGAGGTCAGGGGAAGCTATGGCTACACCTTC.

This chain joins TRBV19 and TRBJ1-2; 9 nucleotides agree with TRBD1. The length of the CDR3 is 15 residues. Germline V gives CDR1 LNHDA, CDR2 SQIVND (reference sequence). V shed 8 bases, J shed 8 bases, and the junction held 15 bases outside the gene matches. The CDR3 nucleotides are TGTGCCAGTGGTAGTGGGACAGGGAGGATCTGGGGCTACACCTTC. Amino acid sequence: CASGSGTGRIWGYTF.

The gene calls are TRBV7-9 and TRBJ1-1; the match to TRBD1 covers 8 bases. The J segment lost 3 bases and the V segment lost 6 bases, leaving 6 bases of the junction unmatched. This CDR3 comprises 14 residues. Germline V gene lookup returns CDR1 SEHNR and CDR2 FQNEAQ (reference sequence). CDR3 region: CASSADRGDTEAFF. The CDR3 DNA reads TGTGCCAGCAGTGCCGACAGGGGAGACACTGAAGCTTTCTTT.

This chain links TRBV29-1 with TRBJ2-6, with TRBD1 identical over 7 bases. There are 17 residues in the CDR3. Germline V CDR1 and CDR2: SQVTM, ANQGSEA. J lost 6 bases, V lost 0 bases, and 11 bases had no gene match. This CDR3 is CSVEETGTAREANVLTF. Written as DNA, the CDR3 is TGCAGCGTTGAAGAGACAGGGACAGCACGCGAGGCCAACGTCCTGACTTTC.

The rearrangement links TRBV27 to TRBJ2-7, with 11 bases lining up with TRBD1. The junction had 7 bases not matched to a gene; V was cut back by 2 bases and J by 4 bases. Germline loops: CDR1 MNHEY, CDR2 SMNVEV (reference sequence). The CDR3 covers 16 residues. CDR3: CASSLGGQGAPYEQYF. The CDR3 bases are TGTGCCAGCAGTTTAGGCGGACAGGGGGCCCCTTACGAGCAGTACTTC.

This chain joins TRBV6-5 and TRBJ1-2; TRBD1 matches 9 bases. Germline CDR1 is MNHEY and CDR2 is SVGAGI. Trimming at V came to 4 bases and at J to 1 base, leaving 1 base not matched to a gene. CDR3 length: 14 amino acids. The CDR3 protein is CASSWTGDNYGYTF. The DNA for the CDR3 is TGTGCCAGCAGTTGGACAGGGGATAACTATGGCTACACCTTC.

The rearrangement joins TRBV28 to TRBJ2-7, with D unclear. The germline gives CDR1 MDHEN, CDR2 SYDVKM. CDR3 length: 13 residues. Trimming left V 6 bases short and J 2 bases short, with 11 bases between. The CDR3 DNA follows: TGTGCCAGCAGGGCGGACGGGCCCTACGAGCAGTACTTC. Protein: CASRADGPYEQYF.

This clone showed up just once. J is TRBJ2-2 and V is TRBV5-1; D not certain. Between the trimmed V and J ends, which lost 0 bases and 7 bases, there was a span of 13 bases. The CDR3 has 15 residues. Germline CDR1 reads SGHRS; CDR2 reads YFSETQ. The chain's CDR3 is CASSLVPQSGGELFF. CDR3 nucleotides: TGCGCCAGCAGCTTGGTGCCCCAGTCGGGCGGGGAGCTGTTTTTT.

The rearrangement links TRBV13 to TRBJ2-3; perhaps TRBD1 as D (5 bases). The CDR3 covers 15 residues. V lost 2 bases, J lost 1 base, and 10 bases lay in between. The germline gives CDR1 PRHDT, CDR2 FYEKMQ (reference sequence). The CDR3 DNA is TGTGCCAGCAGCTTAAAGGGGTACGGCACAGATACGCAGTATTTT. The encoded protein is CASSLKGYGTDTQYF.

This sequence joins TRBV29-1 and TRBJ2-1; tentative D call: TRBD1 (5 bases). Germline-derived CDR1 and CDR2 are SQVTM and ANQGSEA. With 3 bases removed from V and 8 bases from J, the gap between germline ends came to 14 bases. There are 13 residues in the CDR3. CDR3 loop: CSVDRVPGDEQFF. The DNA of the CDR3 is TGCAGCGTTGACAGGGTGCCTGGGGATGAGCAGTTCTTC.

The chain is built from TRBV5-6 and TRBJ2-7; a weak D match, TRBD1 (6 bases). This CDR3 is 14 amino acids long. The germline V gene has CDR1 SGHDT and CDR2 YYEEEE. The V gene lost 4 bases and the J gene lost 3 bases, with 14 bases spanning the gap. DNA of the CDR3: TGTGCCAGCAGCCAGGGACAAATGGACTACGAGCAGTACTTC. Protein: CASSQGQMDYEQYF.

The chain recombines TRBV2 with TRBJ2-7; D might be TRBD1 (6 bases). V was trimmed by 4 bases and J by 7 bases, leaving 11 bases between them. The CDR3 extends over 12 amino acids. The germline gives CDR1 SNHLY, CDR2 FYNNEI. The CDR3 reads CASSGNREEQYF. CDR3 nucleotides: TGTGCCAGCAGTGGGAACAGGGAGGAGCAGTACTTC.

The rearrangement joins TRBV6-1 to TRBJ1-2, with TRBD1 matching 10 bases. Germline V gene lookup returns CDR1 MNHNS and CDR2 SASEGT. The CDR3 has 14 amino acids. J gave up 13 bases and V 5 bases, and 13 bases lay outside the gene matches. Here the CDR3 DNA reads TGTGCCAGCAGTTCAACGACAGGGGGCGCGTCCTGCACCTTC. It yields the protein CASSSTTGGASCTF.

The chain carries TRBV7-9 and TRBJ2-3, with 9 bases that match TRBD1. This CDR3 spans 15 amino acids. The V segment lost 2 bases and the J segment 3 bases; nucleotides outside the gene matches: 3. The V gene's germline CDR1 is SEHNR and CDR2 FQNEAQ (reference sequence). The CDR3 DNA follows: TGTGCCAGCAGCTTAAGACAGGGGGAAACAGATACGCAGTATTTT. Protein: CASSLRQGETDTQYF.

This clone was recorded a few times. The chain is built from TRBV28 and TRBJ1-2; the D gene is possibly TRBD1 (5 bases). Germline CDR1 reads MDHEN; CDR2 reads SYDVKM. This CDR3 contains 14 residues. V lost 5 bases, J lost 6 bases, and 16 bases lay in between. CDR3 amino acids: CASSTVQGANGYTF. In nucleotides, the CDR3 is TGTGCCAGCAGTACGGTGCAAGGGGCTAATGGCTACACCTTC.

CDR3 DNA sequence: TGTGCCAGCAGCCTCTTGCAGAAATACGAGCAGTACTTC. Translating gives CASSLLQKYEQYF. The gene calls are TRBV7-2 and TRBJ2-7; D uncertain. The V end lost 5 bases, the J end lost 4 bases, and 12 bases lay between the germline ends. CDR1 and CDR2 (germline): SGHTA, FQGNSA. CDR3 size: 13 residues.

This clone was observed a single time. The chain couples TRBV19 to TRBJ1-1; no clear D gene. CDR1 is LNHDA, CDR2 SQIVND, per germline (reference sequence). CDR3 length: 13 amino acids. The V end was cut by 3 bases, the J end by 6 bases, with 11 bases between. The CDR3 region is CASSMMLEAEAFF. The CDR3 coding sequence is TGTGCCAGTAGTATGATGTTGGAGGCTGAAGCTTTCTTT. Drawing the rest from reference TRBV19 and TRBJ1-1, the complete variable domain is DGGITQSPKYLFRKEGQNVTLSCEQNLNHDAMYWYRQDPGQGLRLIYYSQIVNDFQKGDIAEGYSVSREKKESFPLTVTSAQKNPTAFYLCASSMMLEAEAFFGQGTRLTVV.

The rearrangement joins TRBV9 to TRBJ2-2, with 9 bases that match TRBD2. The CDR3 runs 14 residues. V gave up 5 bases and J gave up 2 bases; unmatched junction bases: 1. Germline values: CDR1 SGDLS, CDR2 YYNGEE. CDR3 amino acids: CASSLAGNTGELFF. In DNA form, the CDR3 reads TGTGCCAGCAGTCTAGCGGGAAACACCGGGGAGCTGTTTTTT. Full variable domain (rest looked up from reference TRBV9 and TRBJ2-2): DSGVTQTPKHLITATGQRVTLRCSPRSGDLSVYWYQQSLDQGLQFLIQYYNGEERAKGNILERFSAQQFPDLHSELNLSSLELGDSALYFCASSLAGNTGELFFGEGSRLTVL.

This clone was recorded only once. This chain links TRBV11-2 with TRBJ2-2; 8 bases line up with TRBD2. The CDR3 runs to 19 residues. Germline CDR1 SGHAT, CDR2 FQNNGV. Unmatched junction bases numbered 10, after V lost 1 base and J lost 0 bases. CDR3 sequence (DNA): TGTGCCAGCAGCTTAGGAAAGCGGGGGCAGTACGCGAACACCGGGGAGCTGTTTTTT. It codes for CASSLGKRGQYANTGELFF.

The chain combines TRBV7-9 with TRBJ2-1; TRBD2 matches at 7 bases. The CDR3 spans 16 residues. V lost 7 bases and J lost 8; bases outside the gene matches: 17. Germline V gives CDR1 SEHNR, CDR2 FQNEAQ (reference sequence). The CDR3 sequence: CASTSQTSLLGDEQFF. CDR3 bases: TGTGCCAGCACCTCTCAGACTAGCCTCCTAGGGGATGAGCAGTTCTTC.

For this clone: Other DNA sequences in this sample translate to the same CDR3. The chain is built from TRBV6-5 and TRBJ2-7; TRBD1 agrees at 9 bases. V lost 0 bases, J lost 2 bases, and 2 bases stayed unmatched. From germline, CDR1 is MNHEY and CDR2 SVGAGI. The CDR3 is 15 residues long. CDR3 loop: CASSYSGQGTYEQYF. CDR3 coding DNA: TGTGCCAGCAGTTACTCGGGACAGGGCACCTACGAGCAGTACTTC.

The chain is built from TRBV5-4 and TRBJ2-7; the match to TRBD2 covers 9 bases. Germline V lookup: CDR1 SGHNT, CDR2 YYREEE (reference sequence). J was trimmed by 3 bases and V by 0 bases; bases with no gene match: 4. This CDR3 comprises 15 residues. CDR3: CASSLDSGSLYEQYF. The CDR3 DNA follows: TGTGCCAGCAGCTTGGATAGCGGGAGTCTCTACGAGCAGTACTTC.

In DNA, the CDR3 is TGTGCCAGCAGCTCCGGGACTAGTTTCAATGAGCAGTTCTTC. It encodes CASSSGTSFNEQFF. The gene calls are TRBV7-2 and TRBJ2-1; 8 bases agree with TRBD2. The V gene's germline CDR1 is SGHTA and CDR2 FQGNSA. J was trimmed by 6 bases and V by 4 bases; bases with no gene match: 5. The CDR3 length is 14 residues.